Shown below are 22 T cell receptor beta chains from a single sample sequenced in a study of PD-1 blockade in classical Hodgkin lymphoma. The time point denotes: cycle 4 day 1 (C4D1), after six to seven weeks of nivolumab. Relapse after autologous stem cell transplantation occurred in every patient, and brentuximab vedotin exposure varied. Profiling relied on immunoSEQ multiplex PCR, and the TCRdb table lists in-frame clones only, not all of them. The sample contains approximately 45,000 clones, 60% to 75% of which appear only once. The sample consisted of peripheral blood mononuclear cells (PBMCs), taken before the fourth cycle of nivolumab. The receptors were gathered from a human donor with classical Hodgkin lymphoma.

The chain uses TRBV4-1 and TRBJ1-2; unclear D gene. CDR3 length: 15 residues. Trimming took off 3 bases at V and 8 bases at J, with 19 bases between the two ends. Germline V gene data show CDR1 as MGHRA and CDR2 as YSYEKL. CDR3 bases: TGCGCCAGCAGCCAGGATAATCCCGGGCAGTGGGGCTACACCTTC. Its translation is CASSQDNPGQWGYTF.

The rearrangement links TRBV5-4 to TRBJ1-1; D remains ambiguous. The CDR3 has 14 amino acids. V lost 0 bases and J lost 0, with 6 bases in between. Germline V lookup: CDR1 SGHNT, CDR2 YYREEE (reference sequence). CDR3 sequence: CASSLGRLNTEAFF. In DNA form, the CDR3 reads TGTGCCAGCAGCTTGGGGCGGTTGAACACTGAAGCTTTCTTT.

This clone turned up a few times. The genes are TRBV7-2 and TRBJ1-2, with 10 bases lining up with TRBD1. Germline CDR1 reads SGHTA; CDR2 reads FQGNSA. V dropped 1 base and J dropped 7; count of bases not matched to a gene: 12. The CDR3 covers 17 residues. The CDR3 is CASSLVWTGGAGLGYTF. The CDR3 DNA sequence: TGTGCCAGCAGCTTAGTATGGACAGGGGGAGCGGGGCTTGGCTACACCTTC.

This clone was seen just once. The chain recombines TRBV30 with TRBJ2-2; a possible D gene is TRBD2 (5 bases). Germline V gene lookup returns CDR1 GTSNPN and CDR2 SVGIG (reference sequence). This CDR3 is 16 amino acids long. Between the trimmed V and J ends, which lost 3 bases and 5 bases, there was a span of 19 bases. CDR3 DNA: TGTGCCTGGAGGAGAGAGGGTCCCTCGAGGACCGGGGAGCTGTTTTTT. Amino acids: CAWRREGPSRTGELFF.

The chain is built from TRBV7-2 and TRBJ2-3, with 7 bases aligning to TRBD2. This CDR3 comprises 15 residues. CDR1 is SGHTA and CDR2 is FQGNSA in the germline V gene. The junction had 3 bases not matched to a gene; V was cut back by 3 bases and J by 0 bases. The CDR3 here is CASSLGGLSTDTQYF. CDR3 in DNA: TGTGCCAGCAGCTTGGGGGGACTAAGCACAGATACGCAGTATTTT.

This clone was seen once. The V and J genes are TRBV10-2 and TRBJ2-1; 12 bases are a match to TRBD2. There are 16 residues in the CDR3. V lost 7 bases, J lost 4 bases, and 8 bases stayed unmatched. CDR1 is WSHSY and CDR2 is SAAADI in the germline V gene. The DNA for the CDR3 is TGCGCCAGCACCAACTCCGGGACTAGCGGGTACAATGAGCAGTTCTTC. It is translated as CASTNSGTSGYNEQFF.

This clone has only a few counts. The chain links TRBV5-8 to TRBJ1-5, with no clear D. Germline V lookup: CDR1 SGHTS, CDR2 YDEGEE. The CDR3 is made up of 14 amino acids. Trimming removed 0 bases from V and 4 bases from J, with 8 bases in between. CDR3 in amino acids: CASSLEWKNQPQHF. CDR3 in DNA: TGTGCCAGCAGCTTGGAATGGAAAAATCAGCCCCAGCATTTT.

The chain combines TRBV28 with TRBJ2-7, with a weak D call TRBD2 (6 bases). Germline loops: CDR1 MDHEN, CDR2 SYDVKM. The length of the CDR3 is 15 residues. V lost 0 bases and J 0 bases, leaving 9 bases between the germline ends. The CDR3 DNA reads as TGTGCCAGCAGTTTATGGGGGAGGAGCTCCTACGAGCAGTACTTC. Its protein product is CASSLWGRSSYEQYF.

The V and J genes are TRBV18 and TRBJ1-1; D ambiguous. This CDR3 region has 14 residues. V lost 3 bases and J lost 5, with 13 bases in between. Germline lookup yields CDR1 KGHSH and CDR2 LQKENI. For the CDR3, the DNA is TGTGCCAGCTCACCCGGACCCCAAGGGACTGAAGCTTTCTTT. Translated, it gives CASSPGPQGTEAFF.

This clone was picked up one time. The rearrangement uses TRBV6-1 and TRBJ1-2; D is perhaps TRBD1 (5 bases). Trimming took 1 base from V and 6 from J, leaving 15 bases between them. Germline-derived CDR1 and CDR2 are MNHNS and SASEGT. The CDR3 loop spans 15 amino acids. CDR3 sequence reads: CASSEEGKGIHGYTF. CDR3 nucleotides: TGTGCCAGCAGTGAAGAGGGAAAGGGGATTCATGGCTACACCTTC.

This sequence joins TRBV11-2 and TRBJ2-2; D remains ambiguous. In germline, CDR1 is SGHAT, CDR2 FQNNGV. This CDR3 has 14 amino acids. The V end was cut by 0 bases, the J end by 3 bases, with 5 bases between. CDR3 DNA: TGTGCCAGCAGCTTAGAGGCCGACACCGGGGAGCTGTTTTTT. The encoded protein is CASSLEADTGELFF. The variable domain in full, with the rest retrieved from reference TRBV11-2 and TRBJ2-2, is EAGVAQSPRYKIIEKRQSVAFWCNPISGHATLYWYQQILGQGPKLLIQFQNNGVVDDSQLPKDRFSAERLKGVDSTLKIQPAKLEDSAVYLCASSLEADTGELFFGEGSRLTVL.

The V gene is TRBV6-5, the J gene TRBJ1-1, with D perhaps matching TRBD1 (6 bases). The CDR3 loop spans 14 amino acids. Per the germline V gene, CDR1 is MNHEY and CDR2 is SVGAGI. The V gene lost 2 bases and the J gene lost 1 base, with 8 bases spanning the gap. CDR3 DNA: TGTGCCAGCAGTTACCTGGACAGGAACACTGAAGCTTTCTTT. Translating gives CASSYLDRNTEAFF.

This clone was seen only a few times. The V call is TRBV9, the J call TRBJ2-1; D may be TRBD1 (6 bases). V gave up 4 bases and J gave up 8 bases, with 19 bases separating them. The CDR3 covers 15 residues. The germline V gene encodes CDR1 SGDLS and CDR2 YYNGEE. For the CDR3, the DNA is TGTGCCAGCAGCCCGGGACATCCCGCCGTCGATGAGCAGTTCTTC. Translated, it gives CASSPGHPAVDEQFF.

The chain links TRBV5-8 to TRBJ1-5, with D possibly being TRBD1 (6 bases). From germline, CDR1 is SGHTS and CDR2 YDEGEE. Trimming stripped 0 bases from V and 2 bases from J, with 18 bases between. This CDR3 region has 18 residues. CDR3 DNA: TGTGCCAGCAGCTTGGGGCTCAGAGGGGGGTACGGCAATCAGCCCCAGCATTTT. It encodes CASSLGLRGGYGNQPQHF.

This chain uses TRBV5-1 with TRBJ2-1; D is uncertain. V dropped 0 bases and J dropped 6 bases, with 7 bases sitting between them. Germline CDR1 SGHRS, CDR2 YFSETQ. This CDR3 comprises 13 residues. The CDR3: CASSLGSVNEQFF. CDR3 bases: TGCGCCAGCAGCTTGGGGTCGGTCAATGAGCAGTTCTTC.

The chain recombines TRBV7-2 with TRBJ2-3; no clear D gene. Germline-derived CDR1 and CDR2 are SGHTA and FQGNSA. V was cut by 1 base and J by 2 bases, with 10 bases left in between. The CDR3 runs to 15 residues. The CDR3 coding sequence is TGTGCCAGCAGCTTAGGGCGGTCCTCCACAGATACGCAGTATTTT. As protein: CASSLGRSSTDTQYF.

This clone was seen only a few times. The chain employs TRBV13 and TRBJ1-2, with D possibly being TRBD1 (5 bases). The CDR3 is 13 residues long. The germline CDR1 and CDR2 sequences are PRHDT and FYEKMQ (reference sequence). V gave up 5 bases and J gave up 11 bases, with 18 bases separating them. In DNA, the CDR3 is TGTGCCAGCAGCACCTCTCGGACGGGACCTTACACCTTC. This encodes CASSTSRTGPYTF.

The chain recombines TRBV5-1 with TRBJ1-2; possible D gene TRBD1, 5 bases. V lost 7 bases, J lost 1 base, and 17 bases lay in between. The CDR3 contains 15 residues. Germline values: CDR1 SGHRS, CDR2 YFSETQ. Here the CDR3 reads CASCHGGTNNYGYTF. The CDR3 bases are TGCGCCAGCTGCCACGGTGGGACGAATAACTATGGCTACACCTTC.

V and J are TRBV9 and TRBJ2-2; 8 bases agree with TRBD1. Trimming took 4 bases from V and 6 from J; bases not matched to a gene: 5. The germline V gene encodes CDR1 SGDLS and CDR2 YYNGEE. CDR3 size: 14 residues. The CDR3 DNA sequence: TGTGCCAGCAGCCCCGGGACAGGTCCCGGGGAGCTGTTTTTT. Translating gives CASSPGTGPGELFF.

About this clone itself: A junction end diverges from the germline sequence, so it may reflect a read error. The chain couples TRBV5-1 to TRBJ2-1; D might be TRBD2 (6 bases). The CDR3 is made up of 15 amino acids. CDR1 is SGHRS, CDR2 YFSETQ, per germline. CDR3 residues: CASSLARDSDNEQFF. The DNA of the CDR3 is TGCGCCAGCAGCTTGGCCCGGGACTCCGACAATGAGCAGTTCTTC.

This clone was detected only a few times. The chain has TRBV18 and TRBJ2-7, with 7 bases fitting TRBD2. This CDR3 comprises 16 residues. Germline V gives CDR1 KGHSH, CDR2 LQKENI. The V gene end was trimmed by 2 bases and the J gene end by 0 bases; junction bases not matched to a gene: 7. CDR3 nucleotide sequence: TGTGCCAGCTCACCAATTGGGGGGGGATACTCCTACGAGCAGTACTTC. Translation: CASSPIGGGYSYEQYF.

This chain links TRBV9 with TRBJ1-2; D unresolved. V gave up 3 bases and J gave up 1 base, with 13 bases separating them. The CDR3 is 15 residues long. Germline assignment: CDR1 SGDLS and CDR2 YYNGEE. The CDR3 loop is CASSASPGHNYGYTF. In nucleotides, the CDR3 is TGTGCCAGCAGCGCGAGCCCCGGGCATAACTATGGCTACACCTTC.